The clone carrying this T cell receptor beta chain has a handful of counts. Its antigen is not known. Only in-frame clones appear in the TCRdb table, and some are missing; sequencing was by immunoSEQ multiplex PCR. The sample carries approximately 19,000 clones, over 65% recorded once. Each patient relapsed following autologous stem cell transplantation, and prior brentuximab vedotin exposure differed. These data originate in a study of PD-1 blockade in classical Hodgkin lymphoma. General study findings and limits: TCR diversity in CD4+, not CD8+, cells rose significantly by C4D1.

Germline CDR1 is LNHDA and CDR2 is SQIVND (reference sequence). This CDR3 spans 13 amino acids. Trimming took 4 bases from V and 8 from J; bases not matched to a gene: 6. The V gene is TRBV19, the J gene TRBJ1-2; 8 nucleotides match TRBD1. This clonotype was sampled from a human donor with classical Hodgkin lymphoma. The starting material was peripheral blood mononuclear cells (PBMCs), obtained before the second cycle of nivolumab. The CDR3, as DNA: TGTGCCAGTAGTAGGGGGGACAGGCCCGGCTACACCTTC. Amino acids: CASSRGDRPGYTF.